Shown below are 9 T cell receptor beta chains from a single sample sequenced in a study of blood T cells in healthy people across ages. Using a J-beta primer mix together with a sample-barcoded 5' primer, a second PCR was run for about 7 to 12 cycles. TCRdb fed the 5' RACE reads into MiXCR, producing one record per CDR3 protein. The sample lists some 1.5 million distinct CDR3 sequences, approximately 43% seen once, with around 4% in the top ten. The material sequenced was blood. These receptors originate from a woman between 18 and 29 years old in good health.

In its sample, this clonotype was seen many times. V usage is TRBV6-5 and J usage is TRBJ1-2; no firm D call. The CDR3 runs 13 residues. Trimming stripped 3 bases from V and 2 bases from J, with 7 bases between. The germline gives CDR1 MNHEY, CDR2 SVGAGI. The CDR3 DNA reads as TGTGCCAGCAGTTATCCTGGGAACTATGGCTACACCTTC. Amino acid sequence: CASSYPGNYGYTF.

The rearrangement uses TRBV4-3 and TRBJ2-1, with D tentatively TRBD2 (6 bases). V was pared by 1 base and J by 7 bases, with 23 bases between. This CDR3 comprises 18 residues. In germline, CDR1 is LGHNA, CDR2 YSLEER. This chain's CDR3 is CASSQAWGRLVGENEQFF. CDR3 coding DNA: TGCGCCAGCAGCCAAGCGTGGGGGAGGCTAGTGGGAGAGAATGAGCAGTTCTTC.

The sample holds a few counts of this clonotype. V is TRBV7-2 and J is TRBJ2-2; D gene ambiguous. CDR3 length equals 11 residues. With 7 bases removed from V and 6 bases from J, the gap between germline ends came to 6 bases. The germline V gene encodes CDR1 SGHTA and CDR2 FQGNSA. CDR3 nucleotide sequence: TGTGCCAGCACCTTCTCCGGGGAGCTGTTTTTT. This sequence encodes CASTFSGELFF.

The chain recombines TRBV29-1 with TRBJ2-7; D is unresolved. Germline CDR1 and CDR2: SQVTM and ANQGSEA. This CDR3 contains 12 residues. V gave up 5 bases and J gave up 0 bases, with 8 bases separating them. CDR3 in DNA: TGCAGCGTTTACGGCCTCTCCTACGAGCAGTACTTC. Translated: CSVYGLSYEQYF.

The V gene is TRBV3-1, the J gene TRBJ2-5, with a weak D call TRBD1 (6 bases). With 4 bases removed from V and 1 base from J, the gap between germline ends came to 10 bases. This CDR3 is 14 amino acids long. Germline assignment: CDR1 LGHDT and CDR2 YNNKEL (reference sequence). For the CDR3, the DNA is TGTGCCAGCAGCCGTCCGACAGGCCAAGAGACCCAGTACTTC. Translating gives CASSRPTGQETQYF.

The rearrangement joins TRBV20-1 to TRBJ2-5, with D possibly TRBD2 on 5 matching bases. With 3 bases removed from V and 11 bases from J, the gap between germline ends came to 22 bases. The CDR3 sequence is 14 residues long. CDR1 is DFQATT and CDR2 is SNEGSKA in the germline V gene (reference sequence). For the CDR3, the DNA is TGCAGTGCTAGTCCGGGGAACTCCTACAATGAGCAGTACTTC. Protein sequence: CSASPGNSYNEQYF.

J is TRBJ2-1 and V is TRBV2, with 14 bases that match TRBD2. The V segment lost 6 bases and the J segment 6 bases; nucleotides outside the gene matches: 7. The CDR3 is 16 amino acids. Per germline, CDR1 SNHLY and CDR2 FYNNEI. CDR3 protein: CASRIGLAGGLNEQFF. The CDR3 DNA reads TGTGCCAGCAGAATTGGACTAGCGGGGGGTCTCAATGAGCAGTTCTTC.

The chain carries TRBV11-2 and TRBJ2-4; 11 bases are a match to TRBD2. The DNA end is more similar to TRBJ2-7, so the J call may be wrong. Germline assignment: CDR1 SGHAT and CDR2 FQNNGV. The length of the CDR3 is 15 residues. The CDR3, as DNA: TGTGCCAGCAGCTTAGAGGGGACTAGCGGATACGAGCAGTACTTC. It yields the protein CASSLEGTSGYEQYF.

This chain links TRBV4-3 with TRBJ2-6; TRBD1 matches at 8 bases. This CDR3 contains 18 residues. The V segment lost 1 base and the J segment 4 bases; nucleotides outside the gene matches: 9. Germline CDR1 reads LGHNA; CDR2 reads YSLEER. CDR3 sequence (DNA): TGCGCCAGCAGCCAAGCCCCCCAGGGGGCATACGGGGCCAACGTCCTGACTTTC. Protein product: CASSQAPQGAYGANVLTF.